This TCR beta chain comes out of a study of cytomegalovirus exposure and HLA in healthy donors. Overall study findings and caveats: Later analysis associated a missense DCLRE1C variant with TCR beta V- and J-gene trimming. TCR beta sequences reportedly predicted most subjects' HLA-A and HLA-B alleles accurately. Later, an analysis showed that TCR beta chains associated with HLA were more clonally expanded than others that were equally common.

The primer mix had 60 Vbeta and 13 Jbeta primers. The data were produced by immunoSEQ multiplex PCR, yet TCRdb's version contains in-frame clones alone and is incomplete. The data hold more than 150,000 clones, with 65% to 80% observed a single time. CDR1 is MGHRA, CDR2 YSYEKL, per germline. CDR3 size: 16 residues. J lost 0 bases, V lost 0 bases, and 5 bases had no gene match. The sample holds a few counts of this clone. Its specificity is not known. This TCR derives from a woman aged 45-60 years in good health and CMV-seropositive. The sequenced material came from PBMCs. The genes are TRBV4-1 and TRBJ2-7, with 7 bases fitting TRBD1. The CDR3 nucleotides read TGCGCCAGCAGCCAAGATCAGGGGGTTACCTCCTACGAGCAGTACTTC. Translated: CASSQDQGVTSYEQYF.